Listed here are 12 T cell receptor beta chains from one sample, sequenced in a study of T cells in Graves' hyperthyroidism and ophthalmopathy. RNA transcripts gave rise to amplified TCR beta CDR3 regions. TCR CDR3 regions were first amplified by RT-PCR with HTBI primers. TCRdb itself ran the multiplex PCR reads through MiXCR, one entry per CDR3 protein. Of a few hundred thousand distinct CDR3 sequences listed, 15% to 18% are singletons. Sequencing input: blood. These receptor sequences come from a woman in her twenties or thirties with Graves' hyperthyroidism.

This clonotype was counted ten times or more. V gene TRBV28 combines with J gene TRBJ1-1; D is unclear. The germline CDR1 and CDR2 sequences are MDHEN and SYDVKM. The CDR3 is 13 amino acids. V lost 4 bases and J 4 bases, leaving 10 bases between the germline ends. In DNA, the CDR3 is TGTGCCAGCAGTTCTGGGATTGTCACTGAAGCTTTCTTT. Translating it yields CASSSGIVTEAFF. The whole variable domain, remainder taken from reference TRBV28 and TRBJ1-1, is DVKVTQSSRYLVKRTGEKVFLECVQDMDHENMFWYRQDPGLGLRLIYFSYDVKMKEKGDIPEGYSVSREKKERFSLILESASTNQTSMYLCASSSGIVTEAFFGQGTRLTVV.

This clonotype was counted between two and nine times. The chain carries TRBV12-3 or TRBV12-4 and TRBJ1-6, with D unclear. This CDR3 is built from 13 residues. Trimming removed 3 bases at V and 8 bases at J, with 8 bases between. CDR3 coding DNA: TGTGCCAGCAGTTTTGCAGCCCATTCACCCCTCCACTTT. It encodes CASSFAAHSPLHF.

This clonotype has a handful of counts. The CDR3 here is CSAREGSGVSYEQYF. The CDR3 DNA reads TGCAGTGCTAGAGAGGGTAGCGGGGTTTCCTACGAGCAGTACTTC. The V call is TRBV20-1, the J call TRBJ2-7; TRBD2 agrees at 8 bases. V gave up 0 bases and J gave up 1 base; unmatched junction bases: 5. Germline CDR1 reads DFQATT; CDR2 reads SNEGSKA (reference sequence). This CDR3 comprises 15 residues.

V is TRBV15 and J is TRBJ2-1; D is possibly TRBD1 or TRBD2 (5 bases each). The CDR3 is 15 amino acids. Germline V gene lookup returns CDR1 LNHNV and CDR2 YYDKDF (reference sequence). Between the trimmed V and J ends, which lost 1 base and 0 bases, there was a span of 7 bases. CDR3 DNA sequence: TGTGCCACCAGCAGAGCTGGGACCTCCTACAATGAGCAGTTCTTC. The encoded protein is CATSRAGTSYNEQFF.

This clonotype appeared many times. This chain connects TRBV29-1 to TRBJ2-3, with TRBD2 as a possible D gene (5 bases). Germline CDR1 and CDR2: SQVTM and ANQGSEA. Trimming pared 4 bases from V and 0 bases from J, leaving 5 bases between. This CDR3 spans 12 amino acids. DNA of the CDR3: TGCAGCGTTGGACTAAGCACAGATACGCAGTATTTT. This translates into CSVGLSTDTQYF.

This clonotype appeared many times. This chain links TRBV7-9 with TRBJ2-5, with 8 bases fitting TRBD1. The V gene's germline CDR1 is SEHNR and CDR2 FQNEAQ (reference sequence). CDR3 length: 14 residues. The trim removed 5 bases at V and 5 bases at J, leaving 7 bases unmatched. CDR3 nucleotides: TGTGCCAGCAGCCACGGGACAGGTGACGAGACCCAGTACTTC. Amino acids: CASSHGTGDETQYF.

On this clonotype itself: A much larger clone lies a single base off, so this may be a read error. The gene calls are TRBV6-5 and TRBJ1-1; TRBD1 agrees at 7 bases. This CDR3 contains 13 residues. V shed 0 bases, J shed 11 bases, and the junction held 6 bases outside the gene matches. The germline V gene has CDR1 MNHEY and CDR2 SVGAGI. The CDR3 spells CASSYSGAGGAFF. The CDR3 DNA reads TGTGCCAGCAGTTACTCGGGCGCAGGGGGGGCTTTCTTT.

The rearrangement links TRBV28 to TRBJ2-7; 10 bases fit TRBD2. V gave up 4 bases and J gave up 0 bases; unmatched junction bases: 6. The germline gives CDR1 MDHEN, CDR2 SYDVKM. The CDR3 is 16 residues long. CDR3 in DNA: TGTGCCAGCAGTTACGTTCTAGCGGGAGTCTCCTACGAGCAGTACTTC. This codes for CASSYVLAGVSYEQYF.

This clonotype was counted at least ten times. J is TRBJ2-3 and V is TRBV7-2; D call uncertain. The CDR3 is 15 amino acids. V was cut by 6 bases and J by 4 bases, with 17 bases left in between. Germline CDR1 reads SGHTA; CDR2 reads FQGNSA. DNA of the CDR3: TGTGCCAGCAGTCTCCAAGCGAGCCTCGCAGATACGCAGTATTTT. This encodes CASSLQASLADTQYF.

Many counts were recorded for this clonotype. The gene calls are TRBV11-2 and TRBJ1-1; D gene ambiguous. V dropped 4 bases and J dropped 3 bases, with 21 bases sitting between them. Germline V lookup: CDR1 SGHAT, CDR2 FQNNGV. The CDR3 runs to 17 residues. The CDR3 DNA reads as TGTGCCAGCAGCTCGACTCGGTCAGTCGGATTTGACACTGAAGCTTTCTTT. Translation: CASSSTRSVGFDTEAFF.

The rearrangement joins TRBV27 to TRBJ1-2; D is unresolved. This CDR3 has 14 amino acids. The germline V and J ends were trimmed by 5 bases and 4 bases, with 14 bases remaining between them. Germline CDR1 reads MNHEY; CDR2 reads SMNVEV (reference sequence). Here the CDR3 reads CASSQRTGGYGYTF. The DNA of the CDR3 is TGTGCCAGCAGTCAGAGGACCGGCGGCTATGGCTACACCTTC.

The genes are TRBV4-3 and TRBJ2-7; 12 bases fit TRBD2. Losses at the gene ends were 2 bases for V and 5 bases for J; bases not matched to a gene: 10. CDR3 length: 17 amino acids. Germline lookup yields CDR1 LGHNA and CDR2 YSLEER. The CDR3, as DNA: TGCGCCAGCAGCCAAACCCTGACTAGCGGGAGTGCACACGAGCAGTACTTC. It specifies CASSQTLTSGSAHEQYF.